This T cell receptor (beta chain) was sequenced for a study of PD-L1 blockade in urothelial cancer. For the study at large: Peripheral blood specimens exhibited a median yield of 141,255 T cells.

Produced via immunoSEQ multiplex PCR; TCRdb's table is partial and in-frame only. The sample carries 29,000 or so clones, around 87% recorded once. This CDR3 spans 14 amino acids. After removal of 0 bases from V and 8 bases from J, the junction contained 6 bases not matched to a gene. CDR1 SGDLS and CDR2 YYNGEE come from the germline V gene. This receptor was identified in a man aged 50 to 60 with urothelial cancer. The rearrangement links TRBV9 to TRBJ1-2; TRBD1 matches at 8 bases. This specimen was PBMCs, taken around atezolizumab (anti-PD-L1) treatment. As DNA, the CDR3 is TGTGCCAGCAGCGTAGGGTCGCAGGGGGCCGGCTACACCTTC. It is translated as CASSVGSQGAGYTF.